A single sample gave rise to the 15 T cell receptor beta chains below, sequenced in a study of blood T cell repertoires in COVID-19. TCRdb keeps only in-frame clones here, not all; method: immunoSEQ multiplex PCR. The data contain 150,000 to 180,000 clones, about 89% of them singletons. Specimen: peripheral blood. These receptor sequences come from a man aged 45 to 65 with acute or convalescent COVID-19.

In nucleotides, the CDR3 is TGTGCCAGCGGGGACAGGGGGAATCTGTTTTTT. Residues: CASGDRGNLFF. The chain links TRBV27 to TRBJ1-4, with 11 positions matching TRBD1. Germline assignment: CDR1 MNHEY and CDR2 SMNVEV (reference sequence). Trimming cost V 8 bases and J 14 bases; bases outside gene matches: 4. CDR3 length: 11 amino acids.

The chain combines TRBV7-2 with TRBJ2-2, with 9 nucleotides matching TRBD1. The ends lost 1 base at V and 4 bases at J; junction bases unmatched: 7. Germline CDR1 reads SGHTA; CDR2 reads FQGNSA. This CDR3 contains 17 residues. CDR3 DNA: TGTGCCAGCAGCTTAGTCGGGACAGGGCGTGGCACCGGGGAGCTGTTTTTT. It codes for CASSLVGTGRGTGELFF. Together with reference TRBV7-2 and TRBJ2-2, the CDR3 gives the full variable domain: GAGVSQSPSNKVTEKGKDVELRCDPISGHTALYWYRQSLGQGLEFLIYFQGNSAPDKSGLPSDRFSAERTGGSVSTLTIQRTQQEDSAVYLCASSLVGTGRGTGELFFGEGSRLTVL.

The CDR3 nucleotides read TGTGCCAGCAGTGCCAGGTCGAACTATGGCTACACCTTC. Translating gives CASSARSNYGYTF. The rearrangement joins TRBV28 to TRBJ1-2; no reliable D call. V dropped 5 bases and J dropped 2 bases, with 9 bases sitting between them. This CDR3 is built from 13 residues. The germline gives CDR1 MDHEN, CDR2 SYDVKM.

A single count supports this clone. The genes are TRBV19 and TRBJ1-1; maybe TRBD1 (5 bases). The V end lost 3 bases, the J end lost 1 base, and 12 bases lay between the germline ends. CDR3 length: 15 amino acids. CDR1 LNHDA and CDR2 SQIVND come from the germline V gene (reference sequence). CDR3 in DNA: TGTGCCAGTAGTATTATCGGGGGTACGAACACTGAAGCTTTCTTT. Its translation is CASSIIGGTNTEAFF. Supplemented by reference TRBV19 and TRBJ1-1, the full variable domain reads DGGITQSPKYLFRKEGQNVTLSCEQNLNHDAMYWYRQDPGQGLRLIYYSQIVNDFQKGDIAEGYSVSREKKESFPLTVTSAQKNPTAFYLCASSIIGGTNTEAFFGQGTRLTVV.

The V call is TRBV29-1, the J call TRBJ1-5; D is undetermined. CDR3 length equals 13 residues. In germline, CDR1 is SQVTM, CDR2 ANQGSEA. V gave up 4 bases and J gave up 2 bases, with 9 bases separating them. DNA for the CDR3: TGCAGCGTTGGGTCGGCGGGCAATCAGCCCCAGCATTTT. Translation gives CSVGSAGNQPQHF.

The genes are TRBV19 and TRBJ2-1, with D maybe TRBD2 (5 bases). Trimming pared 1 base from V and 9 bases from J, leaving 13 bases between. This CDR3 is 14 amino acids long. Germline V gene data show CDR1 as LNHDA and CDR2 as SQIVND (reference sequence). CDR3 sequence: CASSIVQRSSEQFF. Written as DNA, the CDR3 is TGTGCCAGTAGTATAGTACAGCGGAGCAGTGAGCAGTTCTTC.

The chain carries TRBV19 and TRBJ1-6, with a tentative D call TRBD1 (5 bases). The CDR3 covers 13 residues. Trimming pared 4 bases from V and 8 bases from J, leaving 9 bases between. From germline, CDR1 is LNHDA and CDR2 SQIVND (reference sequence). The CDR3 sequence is CASSKTGDSPLHF. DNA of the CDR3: TGTGCCAGTAGTAAAACAGGAGATTCACCCCTCCACTTT. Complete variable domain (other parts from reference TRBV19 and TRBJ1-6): DGGITQSPKYLFRKEGQNVTLSCEQNLNHDAMYWYRQDPGQGLRLIYYSQIVNDFQKGDIAEGYSVSREKKESFPLTVTSAQKNPTAFYLCASSKTGDSPLHFGNGTRLTVT.

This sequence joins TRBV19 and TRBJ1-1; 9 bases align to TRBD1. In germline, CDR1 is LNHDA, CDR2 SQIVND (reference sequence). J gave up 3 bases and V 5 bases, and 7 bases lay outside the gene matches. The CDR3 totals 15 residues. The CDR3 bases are TGTGCCAGTAGTCCACAGGGGGCGAGATACACTGAAGCTTTCTTT. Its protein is CASSPQGARYTEAFF.

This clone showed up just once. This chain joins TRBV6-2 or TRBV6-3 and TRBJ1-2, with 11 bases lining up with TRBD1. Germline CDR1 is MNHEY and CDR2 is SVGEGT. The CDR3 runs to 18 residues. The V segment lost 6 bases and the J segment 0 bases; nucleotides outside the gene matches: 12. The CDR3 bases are TGTGCCAGCAGCCGTAATCTCCCGGGACAGGGGGCTAACTATGGCTACACCTTC. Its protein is CASSRNLPGQGANYGYTF.

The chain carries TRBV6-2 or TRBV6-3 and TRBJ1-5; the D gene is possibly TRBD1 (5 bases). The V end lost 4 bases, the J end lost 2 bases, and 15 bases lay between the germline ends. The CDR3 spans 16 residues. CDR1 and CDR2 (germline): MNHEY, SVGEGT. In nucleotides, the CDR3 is TGTGCCAGCAGTTTCAGGGTCTCTTCGGGCAATCAGCCCCAGCATTTT. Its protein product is CASSFRVSSGNQPQHF.

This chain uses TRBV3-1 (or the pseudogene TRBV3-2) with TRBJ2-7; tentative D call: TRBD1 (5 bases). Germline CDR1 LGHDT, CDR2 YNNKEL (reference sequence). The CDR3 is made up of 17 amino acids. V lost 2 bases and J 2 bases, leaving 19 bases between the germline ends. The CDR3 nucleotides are TGTGCCAGCAGCCAAAGTGACACCGGACAAAGGACCTACGAGCAGTACTTC. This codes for CASSQSDTGQRTYEQYF.

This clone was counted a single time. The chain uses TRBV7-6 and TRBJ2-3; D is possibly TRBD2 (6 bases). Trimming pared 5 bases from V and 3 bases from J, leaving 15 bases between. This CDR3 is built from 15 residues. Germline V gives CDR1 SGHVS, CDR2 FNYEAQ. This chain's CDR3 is CASSPLWGETDTQYF. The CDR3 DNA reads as TGTGCCAGCAGCCCACTGTGGGGGGAAACAGATACGCAGTATTTT. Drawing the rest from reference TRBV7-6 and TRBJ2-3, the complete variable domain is GAGVSQSPRYKVTKRGQDVALRCDPISGHVSLYWYRQALGQGPEFLTYFNYEAQQDKSGLPNDRFSAERPEGSISTLTIQRTEQRDSAMYRCASSPLWGETDTQYFGPGTRLTVL.

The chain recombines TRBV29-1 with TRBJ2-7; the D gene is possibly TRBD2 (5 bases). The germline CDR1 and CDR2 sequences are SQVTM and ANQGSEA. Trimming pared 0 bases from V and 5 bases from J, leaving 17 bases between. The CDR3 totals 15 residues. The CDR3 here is CSVEDGETRFNEQYF. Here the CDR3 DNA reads TGCAGCGTTGAAGATGGTGAAACTAGGTTCAACGAGCAGTACTTC.

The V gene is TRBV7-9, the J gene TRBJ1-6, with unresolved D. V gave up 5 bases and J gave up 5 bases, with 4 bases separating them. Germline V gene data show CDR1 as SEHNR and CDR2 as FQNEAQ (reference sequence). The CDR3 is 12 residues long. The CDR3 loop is CASSPDNSPLHF. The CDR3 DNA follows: TGTGCCAGCAGCCCAGATAATTCACCCCTCCACTTT.

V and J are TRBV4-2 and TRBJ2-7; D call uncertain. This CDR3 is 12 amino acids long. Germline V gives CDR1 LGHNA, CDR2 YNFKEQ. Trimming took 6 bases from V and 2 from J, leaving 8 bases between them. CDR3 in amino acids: CASSGVTYEQYF. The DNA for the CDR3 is TGTGCCAGCAGTGGAGTAACCTACGAGCAGTACTTC.